Below, one T cell receptor (beta chain) is given with its context. The data were obtained in a study of OX40 agonist ivuxolimab in advanced cancers. Study-level information: Every 2 weeks, patients got intravenous ivuxolimab at one of six dose levels (0.01-10 mg/kg).

Sequencing used immunoSEQ multiplex PCR; TCRdb keeps in-frame clones, though not all of them. This sample has fewer than 85,000 clones, with 90% to 95% found just once. The CDR3 loop spans 15 amino acids. CDR1 is SGHDT and CDR2 is YYEEEE in the germline V gene. V lost 4 bases to trimming and J lost 2 bases; unmatched junction nucleotides: 3. The source is an adult with an advanced solid tumor such as melanoma, head and neck, liver or kidney cancer. The chain joins TRBV5-6 to TRBJ2-1; 10 bases are a match to TRBD2. The input for sequencing was CD4+ or CD8+ T cells sorted from blood, taken in a trial of the OX40 agonist ivuxolimab. CDR3 amino acids: CASSPSGRAYNEQFF. The CDR3 coding sequence is TGTGCCAGCAGCCCAAGCGGGAGGGCCTACAATGAGCAGTTCTTC. The full variable domain, in which reference TRBV5-6 and TRBJ2-1 provide the parts outside the CDR3, is DAGVTQSPTHLIKTRGQQVTLRCSPKSGHDTVSWYQQALGQGPQFIFQYYEEEERQRGNFPDRFSGHQFPNYSSELNVNALLLGDSALYLCASSPSGRAYNEQFFGPGTRLTVL.